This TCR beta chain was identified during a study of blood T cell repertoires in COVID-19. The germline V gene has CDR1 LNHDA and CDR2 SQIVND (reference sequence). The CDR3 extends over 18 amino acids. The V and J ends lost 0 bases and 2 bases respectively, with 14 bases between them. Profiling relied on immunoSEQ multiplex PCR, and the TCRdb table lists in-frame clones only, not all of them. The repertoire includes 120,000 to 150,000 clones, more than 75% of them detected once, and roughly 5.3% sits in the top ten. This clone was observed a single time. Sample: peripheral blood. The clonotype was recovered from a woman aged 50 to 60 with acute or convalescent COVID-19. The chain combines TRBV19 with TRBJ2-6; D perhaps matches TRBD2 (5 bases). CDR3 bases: TGTGCCAGTAGTATAGATGGTCCTAGAGGGACTGGGGCCAACGTCCTGACTTTC. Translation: CASSIDGPRGTGANVLTF. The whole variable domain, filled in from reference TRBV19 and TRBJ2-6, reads DGGITQSPKYLFRKEGQNVTLSCEQNLNHDAMYWYRQDPGQGLRLIYYSQIVNDFQKGDIAEGYSVSREKKESFPLTVTSAQKNPTAFYLCASSIDGPRGTGANVLTFGAGSRLTVL.